This entry lists 15 T cell receptor beta chains sequenced from one sample in a study of T cell responses to AZD1222 COVID-19 vaccine. Clones were read by immunoSEQ multiplex PCR, and TCRdb kept only the in-frame ones, dropping some. The sample yields 140,000 to 150,000 clones, 92% seen once. Here the sequenced sample was peripheral blood, taken 28 days after the second AZD1222 dose. Receptor source: an adult who received the AZD1222 COVID-19 vaccine.

This chain links TRBV28 with TRBJ2-3; 7 bases are a match to TRBD1. The germline CDR1 and CDR2 sequences are MDHEN and SYDVKM. The CDR3 runs 14 residues. V gave up 8 bases and J gave up 1 base; unmatched junction bases: 6. CDR3 loop: CASLPTGGTDTQYF. In nucleotides, the CDR3 is TGTGCCAGCCTCCCCACAGGGGGCACAGATACGCAGTATTTT.

This chain joins TRBV6-5 and TRBJ2-7; D is perhaps TRBD1 (6 bases). Germline CDR1 is MNHEY and CDR2 is SVGAGI. The CDR3 contains 15 residues. The V end was cut by 4 bases, the J end by 6 bases, with 19 bases between. The CDR3 region is CASSSTGAGAGEQYF. The CDR3 DNA reads as TGTGCCAGCAGTTCGACAGGAGCCGGGGCGGGCGAGCAGTACTTC.

CDR3 amino acids: CASSFGTGRGGAKNIQYF. CDR3 in DNA: TGTGCCAGCAGCTTTGGGACAGGGCGAGGAGGGGCCAAAAACATTCAGTACTTC. The chain joins TRBV5-8 to TRBJ2-4; 9 bases map to TRBD1. The CDR3 contains 18 residues. Germline values: CDR1 SGHTS, CDR2 YDEGEE. V shed 2 bases and J 1 base; nucleotides not matched to a gene: 10.

The chain employs TRBV30 and TRBJ2-1, with 8 bases fitting TRBD2. The germline gives CDR1 GTSNPN, CDR2 SVGIG (reference sequence). With V trimmed by 4 bases and J by 8 bases, 4 bases remained unmatched. The CDR3 contains 12 residues. CDR3 in DNA: TGTGCCTGGAACGGACTAGCTCATGAGCAGTTCTTC. It translates to CAWNGLAHEQFF.

The genes are TRBV25-1 and TRBJ1-5, with 11 positions matching TRBD1. The V gene's germline CDR1 is MGHDK and CDR2 SYGVNS. Trimming removed 7 bases from V and 6 bases from J; junction bases left unmatched: 5. This CDR3 region has 14 residues. The CDR3 DNA reads as TGTGCCAGCACCGGACAGGGGGCAGGTCAGCCCCAGCATTTT. As protein: CASTGQGAGQPQHF.

For the CDR3, the DNA is TGTGCCACCAGTGATTTGAAGAACTTCCGAGCGCAGTACTTC. It is translated as CATSDLKNFRAQYF. The rearrangement links TRBV24-1 to TRBJ2-7; D gene unclear. The ends were cut back, 0 bases at V and 9 bases at J, with 14 bases in the middle. Germline CDR1 KGHDR, CDR2 SFDVKD. The CDR3 has 14 residues.

The chain uses TRBV12-3 or TRBV12-4 and TRBJ1-1; no clear D gene. Trimming shortened V by 3 bases and J by 4 bases, and 9 bases separated the two germline ends. This CDR3 comprises 13 residues. CDR3 sequence (DNA): TGTGCCAGCAGTTTCCAGGTAATCACTGAAGCTTTCTTT. It yields the protein CASSFQVITEAFF.

This chain joins TRBV19 and TRBJ2-1; 11 bases line up with TRBD2. This CDR3 has 15 amino acids. After removal of 9 bases from V and 3 bases from J, the junction contained 7 bases not matched to a gene. Germline V gene data show CDR1 as LNHDA and CDR2 as SQIVND (reference sequence). CDR3 nucleotides: TGTGCCAGCAAACTAGGGACTAGCGGCTACAATGAGCAGTTCTTC. Translated: CASKLGTSGYNEQFF.

This rearrangement joins TRBV6-5 to TRBJ2-7; TRBD2 matches at 7 bases. J was trimmed by 4 bases and V by 4 bases; bases with no gene match: 10. In germline, CDR1 is MNHEY, CDR2 SVGAGI. This CDR3 comprises 15 residues. The CDR3 DNA sequence: TGTGCCAGCAGTTTAGGACTAGGCCCTGGATACGAGCAGTACTTC. Protein sequence: CASSLGLGPGYEQYF.

This chain links TRBV12-3 or TRBV12-4 with TRBJ2-5; D perhaps matches TRBD1 (5 bases). With 2 bases removed from V and 5 bases from J, the gap between germline ends came to 9 bases. The CDR3 has 13 residues. CDR3: CASSLRGWETQYF. For the CDR3, the DNA is TGTGCCAGCAGTTTAAGGGGATGGGAGACCCAGTACTTC.

The rearrangement joins TRBV5-4 to TRBJ1-2, with 12 bases identical to TRBD1. Germline V CDR1 and CDR2: SGHNT, YYREEE (reference sequence). This CDR3 is 16 amino acids long. V trimming: 6 bases; J trimming: 6 bases; junction bases outside the gene matches: 12. CDR3 nucleotide sequence: TGTGCCAGCACCGCCCCGGGACAGGGGGCGCTCAATGGCTACACCTTC. It is translated as CASTAPGQGALNGYTF.

The chain carries TRBV7-2 and TRBJ2-7; perhaps TRBD2 as D (6 bases). Looked up from germline, CDR1 is SGHTA and CDR2 is FQGNSA. CDR3 length equals 15 residues. V was clipped by 5 bases and J by 6 bases, with 20 bases between them. The CDR3 is CASSPPAGPPFEQYF. The CDR3 nucleotides read TGTGCCAGCAGCCCCCCGGCGGGACCACCCTTCGAGCAGTACTTC.

The chain joins TRBV20-1 to TRBJ2-1; unclear D gene. The CDR3 consists of 11 residues. The V end was cut by 6 bases, the J end by 10 bases, with 13 bases between. Germline values: CDR1 DFQATT, CDR2 SNEGSKA (reference sequence). The DNA of the CDR3 is TGCAGTGCGGTGGGTCTCAGCGAGCAGTTCTTC. Residues: CSAVGLSEQFF.

This chain links TRBV27 with TRBJ1-4, with TRBD1 identical over 7 bases. V lost 5 bases, J lost 8 bases, and 2 bases stayed unmatched. Germline CDR1 MNHEY, CDR2 SMNVEV (reference sequence). CDR3 length equals 12 residues. CDR3 protein: CASSKQGEKLFF. CDR3 nucleotides: TGTGCCAGCAGTAAACAGGGGGAAAAACTGTTTTTT.

The genes are TRBV5-1 and TRBJ1-2; possibly TRBD1 for D (5 bases). V gave up 3 bases and J gave up 2 bases, with 14 bases separating them. CDR3 length equals 15 residues. From germline, CDR1 is SGHRS and CDR2 YFSETQ. This chain's CDR3 is CASSSWAGINYGYTF. CDR3 coding DNA: TGCGCCAGCAGCTCATGGGCAGGGATAAACTATGGCTACACCTTC.